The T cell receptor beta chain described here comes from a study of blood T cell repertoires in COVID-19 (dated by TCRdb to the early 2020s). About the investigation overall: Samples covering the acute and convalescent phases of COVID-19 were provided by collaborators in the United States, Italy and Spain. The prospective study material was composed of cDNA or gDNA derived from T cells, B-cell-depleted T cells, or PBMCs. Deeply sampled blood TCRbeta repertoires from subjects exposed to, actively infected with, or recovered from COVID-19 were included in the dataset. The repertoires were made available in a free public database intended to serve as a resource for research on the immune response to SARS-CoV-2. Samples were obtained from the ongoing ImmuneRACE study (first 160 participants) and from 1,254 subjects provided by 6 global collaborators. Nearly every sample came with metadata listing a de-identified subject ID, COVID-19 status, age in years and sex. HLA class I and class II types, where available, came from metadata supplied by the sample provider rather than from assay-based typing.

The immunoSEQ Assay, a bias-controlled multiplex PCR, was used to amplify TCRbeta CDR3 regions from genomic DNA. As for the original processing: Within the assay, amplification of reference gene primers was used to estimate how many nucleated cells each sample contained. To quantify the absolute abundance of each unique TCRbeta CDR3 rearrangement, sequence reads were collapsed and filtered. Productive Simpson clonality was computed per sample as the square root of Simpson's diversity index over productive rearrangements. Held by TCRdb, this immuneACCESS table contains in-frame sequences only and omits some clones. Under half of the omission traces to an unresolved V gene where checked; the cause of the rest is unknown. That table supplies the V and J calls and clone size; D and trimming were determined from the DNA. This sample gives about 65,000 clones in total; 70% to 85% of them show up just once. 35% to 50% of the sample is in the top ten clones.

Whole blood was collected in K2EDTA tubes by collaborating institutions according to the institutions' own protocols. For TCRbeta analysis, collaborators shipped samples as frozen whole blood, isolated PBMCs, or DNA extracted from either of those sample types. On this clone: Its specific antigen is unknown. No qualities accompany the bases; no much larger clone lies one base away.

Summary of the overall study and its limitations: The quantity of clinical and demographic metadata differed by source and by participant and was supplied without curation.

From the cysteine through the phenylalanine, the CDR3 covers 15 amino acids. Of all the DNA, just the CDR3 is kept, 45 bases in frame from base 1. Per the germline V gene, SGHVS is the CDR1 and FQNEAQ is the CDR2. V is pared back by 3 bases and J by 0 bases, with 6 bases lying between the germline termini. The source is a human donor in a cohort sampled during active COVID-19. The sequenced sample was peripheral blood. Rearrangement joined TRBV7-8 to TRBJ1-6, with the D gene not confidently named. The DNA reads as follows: TGTGCCAGCAGCTTGAGGAGCTCCTATAATTCACCCCTCCACTTT. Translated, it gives CASSLRSSYNSPLHF. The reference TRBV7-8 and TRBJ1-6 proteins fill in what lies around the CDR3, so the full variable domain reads GAGVSQSPRYKVAKRGQDVALRCDPISGHVSLFWYQQALGQGPEFLTYFQNEAQLDKSGLPSDRFFAERPEGSVSTLKIQRTQQEDSAVYLCASSLRSSYNSPLHFGNGTRLTVT.